Listed here are 22 T cell receptor beta chains from one sample, sequenced in a study of shared clonotypes between healthy human individuals. Clones were sequenced by immunoSEQ multiplex PCR, and TCRdb holds only the in-frame ones, with some missing. The repertoire holds 1.6 million or so clones, with 96% as singletons. The sample taken for sequencing was naive CD4+ T cells sorted from blood. The subset: CD45RA+ positively selected. All receptors come from a man aged 25-45 years in good health.

The chain employs TRBV11-3 and TRBJ2-7; TRBD2 is a possible D gene (6 bases). V shed 4 bases and J shed 4 bases, with 8 bases lying between them. Germline assignment: CDR1 SGHNT and CDR2 YENEEA. This CDR3 has 12 amino acids. This chain's CDR3 is CASSSGLYEQYF. The CDR3 nucleotides read TGTGCCAGCAGCTCGGGACTGTACGAGCAGTACTTC.

The chain has TRBV10-3 and TRBJ2-1; 13 bases match TRBD2. V was pared by 3 bases and J by 7 bases, with 9 bases of the junction left unmatched. The CDR3 runs to 17 residues. Looked up from germline, CDR1 is ENHRY and CDR2 is SYGVKD. This CDR3 is CAISDPLLAGGPNEQFF. Here the CDR3 DNA reads TGTGCCATCAGTGACCCTTTACTAGCGGGAGGGCCTAATGAGCAGTTCTTC.

This clone occurred once. The chain carries TRBV28 and TRBJ2-3; a possible D gene is TRBD2 (6 bases). There are 14 residues in the CDR3. Germline CDR1 is MDHEN and CDR2 is SYDVKM. Deletions cut 8 bases from V and 2 bases from J, with 14 bases between. In DNA form, the CDR3 reads TGTGCCAGCTGTAGCGGCACTATCACAGATACGCAGTATTTT. Translation: CASCSGTITDTQYF.

The V and J genes are TRBV4-1 and TRBJ2-7; the match to TRBD1 covers 8 bases. Losses at the gene ends were 4 bases for V and 7 bases for J; bases not matched to a gene: 15. Germline V gene sequence: CDR1 MGHRA, CDR2 YSYEKL. The CDR3 is made up of 16 amino acids. The CDR3, as DNA: TGCGCCAGCAGCCCTGAACGGGGCGGGACAGGTGGGGAGCAGTACTTC. This translates into CASSPERGGTGGEQYF.

The rearrangement links TRBV10-3 to TRBJ2-7, with TRBD2 as a possible D gene (6 bases). Per the germline V gene, CDR1 is ENHRY and CDR2 is SYGVKD. The CDR3 contains 14 residues. Trimming cost V 0 bases and J 3 bases, with 9 bases left between them. The CDR3 DNA is TGTGCCATCAGTGAGTCGGAGGGGCTCTACGAGCAGTACTTC. Its translation is CAISESEGLYEQYF.

The J gene is TRBJ1-5, the V gene TRBV18; tentative D call: TRBD1 (5 bases). This CDR3 spans 18 amino acids. Trimming removed 2 bases from V and 0 bases from J, with 17 bases in between. Germline V CDR1 and CDR2: KGHSH, LQKENI. The CDR3 spells CASSPYADRRNSNQPQHF. The CDR3 nucleotides are TGTGCCAGCTCACCATATGCAGACAGACGGAATAGCAATCAGCCCCAGCATTTT.

The V gene is TRBV28, the J gene TRBJ2-3, with D perhaps matching TRBD1 (6 bases). Germline-derived CDR1 and CDR2 are MDHEN and SYDVKM. V was cut by 5 bases and J by 8 bases, with 11 bases left in between. The CDR3 runs 12 residues. This chain's CDR3 is CASSPQGTTQYF. CDR3 nucleotide sequence: TGTGCCAGCAGTCCCCAGGGGACTACGCAGTATTTT. The full variable domain, in which reference TRBV28 and TRBJ2-3 provide the parts outside the CDR3, is DVKVTQSSRYLVKRTGEKVFLECVQDMDHENMFWYRQDPGLGLRLIYFSYDVKMKEKGDIPEGYSVSREKKERFSLILESASTNQTSMYLCASSPQGTTQYFGPGTRLTVL.

The gene calls are TRBV5-6 and TRBJ2-7, with TRBD2 matching 8 bases. CDR1 and CDR2 from the germline V gene are SGHDT and YYEEEE. Trimming took 5 bases from V and 4 from J; bases not matched to a gene: 8. This CDR3 has 14 residues. CDR3 sequence reads: CASRISGSSYEQYF. The CDR3 nucleotides read TGTGCCAGCAGGATCAGCGGGAGTTCGTACGAGCAGTACTTC.

The V gene is TRBV5-1, the J gene TRBJ2-7; TRBD2 matches at 8 bases. CDR1 and CDR2 from the germline V gene are SGHRS and YFSETQ. With 3 bases clipped from V and 5 bases from J, the junction kept 13 bases outside the gene matches. The CDR3 is made up of 16 amino acids. The CDR3 region is CASSSPGGGRTHEQYF. CDR3 nucleotides: TGCGCCAGCAGCTCTCCCGGGGGCGGGAGGACCCACGAGCAGTACTTC. The entire variable domain, with the rest obtained from reference TRBV5-1 and TRBJ2-7, is as follows: KAGVTQTPRYLIKTRGQQVTLSCSPISGHRSVSWYQQTPGQGLQFLFEYFSETQRNKGNFPGRFSGRQFSNSRSEMNVSTLELGDSALYLCASSSPGGGRTHEQYFGPGTRLTVT.

In nucleotides, the CDR3 is TGTGCCAGCAGCTTAGTCCCTCCCAGTGTCGAAGCTTTCTTT. This encodes CASSLVPPSVEAFF. The chain joins TRBV7-9 to TRBJ1-1; D uncertain. The CDR3 totals 14 residues. V gave up 1 base and J gave up 8 bases, with 14 bases separating them. Germline CDR1 reads SEHNR; CDR2 reads FQNEAQ (reference sequence).

The rearrangement uses TRBV4-1 and TRBJ2-3; D ambiguous. The germline CDR1 and CDR2 sequences are MGHRA and YSYEKL. V gave up 4 bases and J gave up 6 bases, with 8 bases separating them. CDR3 length: 12 amino acids. This CDR3 is CASSPSEDTQYF. The CDR3 DNA is TGCGCCAGCAGCCCCAGTGAGGATACGCAGTATTTT.

This sequence joins TRBV10-3 and TRBJ2-1; 9 bases agree with TRBD2. Germline V gene lookup returns CDR1 ENHRY and CDR2 SYGVKD. V shed 2 bases and J 4 bases; nucleotides not matched to a gene: 3. The CDR3 spans 15 residues. The CDR3 DNA follows: TGTGCCATCAGTGAGCTAGCGGGGACATACAATGAGCAGTTCTTC. Translated: CAISELAGTYNEQFF.

About this clone: The junction shows a germline mismatch at one end, possibly a read error. The V gene is TRBV30, the J gene TRBJ2-6; tentative D call: TRBD2 (6 bases). Germline V gene lookup returns CDR1 GTSNPN and CDR2 SVGIG (reference sequence). The CDR3 has 13 residues. The CDR3 region has the DNA TGCGCTGAGGAGGGGCCTCAGTCCAACGTCCTGACTTTC. Encoded protein: CAEEGPQSNVLTF. Complete variable domain (other parts from reference TRBV30 and TRBJ2-6): SQTIHQWPATLVQPVGSPLSLECTVEGTSNPNLYWYRQAAGRGLQLLFYSVGIGQISSEVPQNLSASRPQDRQFILSSKKLLLSDSGFYLCAEEGPQSNVLTFGAGSRLTVL.

The chain carries TRBV10-2 and TRBJ2-5, with TRBD1 matching 8 bases. In germline, CDR1 is WSHSY, CDR2 SAAADI. Germline trimming cut 7 bases from V and 3 bases from J; bases unmatched to any gene: 13. This CDR3 comprises 16 residues. CDR3 in amino acids: CASTDGHRGTKETQYF. The CDR3, as DNA: TGCGCCAGCACCGACGGCCACAGGGGGACGAAAGAGACCCAGTACTTC.

J is TRBJ1-1 and V is TRBV6-1; possible D gene TRBD1, 5 bases. Trimming stripped 6 bases from V and 4 bases from J, with 15 bases between. The CDR3 covers 14 residues. Per germline, CDR1 MNHNS and CDR2 SASEGT. The CDR3: CASSSDGTGTEAFF. In nucleotides, the CDR3 is TGTGCCAGCAGCTCGGACGGAACAGGCACTGAAGCTTTCTTT.

The rearrangement joins TRBV5-6 to TRBJ2-5; 8 bases align to TRBD2. V lost 0 bases and J lost 2; bases outside the gene matches: 6. The CDR3 consists of 16 residues. From germline, CDR1 is SGHDT and CDR2 YYEEEE. The CDR3 is CASSLVVAGIQETQYF. The CDR3 nucleotides read TGTGCCAGCAGCTTGGTCGTAGCGGGGATTCAAGAGACCCAGTACTTC.

This chain connects TRBV7-2 to TRBJ2-2, with 10 bases that match TRBD2. The V gene end was trimmed by 4 bases and the J gene end by 8 bases; junction bases not matched to a gene: 13. The CDR3 spans 17 residues. Germline assignment: CDR1 SGHTA and CDR2 FQGNSA. The CDR3: CASSSGLAAYTPGELFF. In DNA form, the CDR3 reads TGTGCCAGCAGCTCCGGACTAGCGGCGTATACCCCAGGGGAGCTGTTTTTT.

The chain joins TRBV2 to TRBJ1-1; tentatively, D is TRBD1 (5 bases). The CDR3 covers 14 residues. The V end lost 2 bases, the J end lost 3 bases, and 10 bases lay between the germline ends. The germline V gene has CDR1 SNHLY and CDR2 FYNNEI. The CDR3 loop reads CASSEQGSHTEAFF. CDR3 DNA: TGTGCCAGCAGTGAACAGGGTTCGCACACTGAAGCTTTCTTT. Variable domain in full (rest from reference TRBV2 and TRBJ1-1): EPEVTQTPSHQVTQMGQEVILRCVPISNHLYFYWYRQILGQKVEFLVSFYNNEISEKSEIFDDQFSVERPDGSNFTLKIRSTKLEDSAMYFCASSEQGSHTEAFFGQGTRLTVV.

This clone was observed a single time. The chain carries TRBV11-2 and TRBJ2-5; possibly TRBD1 for D (6 bases). Germline V gene sequence: CDR1 SGHAT, CDR2 FQNNGV. The CDR3 runs 13 residues. Trimming stripped 4 bases from V and 7 bases from J, with 13 bases between. The CDR3 region has the DNA TGTGCCAGCAGCTCCGGACAGTTTCCGACCCAGTACTTC. Encoded protein: CASSSGQFPTQYF.

This sequence joins TRBV18 and TRBJ2-1, with unresolved D. Per germline, CDR1 KGHSH and CDR2 LQKENI. Trimming left V 3 bases short and J 5 bases short, with 17 bases between. The CDR3 is 16 residues long. CDR3 DNA sequence: TGTGCCAGCTCACCCGAGTACTCGAACCTCCACAATGAGCAGTTCTTC. Residues: CASSPEYSNLHNEQFF.

This clone turned up a few times. The V call is TRBV10-3, the J call TRBJ2-7; 14 nucleotides agree with TRBD2. The CDR3 runs 15 residues. The V gene end was trimmed by 6 bases and the J gene end by 4 bases; junction bases not matched to a gene: 5. From germline, CDR1 is ENHRY and CDR2 SYGVKD. The CDR3, as DNA: TGTGCCATCAGCACCGGGACTAGCGGGAGTTACGAGCAGTACTTC. Translating gives CAISTGTSGSYEQYF.

The chain is built from TRBV18 and TRBJ2-7; 10 bases map to TRBD1. Germline CDR1 reads KGHSH; CDR2 reads LQKENI. Trimming cost V 4 bases and J 7 bases; bases outside gene matches: 7. CDR3 length: 14 residues. The CDR3 DNA reads as TGTGCCAGCTCACGGACAGGGGGGATCTTGGAGCAGTACTTC. Encoded protein: CASSRTGGILEQYF.